This T cell receptor beta chain was found in a study of OX40 agonist ivuxolimab in advanced cancers. Study summary: Subjects had a mean age of around 63 years, with a range of about 20 to 85; around 84% were male.

CDR1 and CDR2 (germline): MDHEN, SYDVKM. CDR3 size: 17 residues. After removal of 10 bases from V and 6 bases from J, the junction contained 20 bases not matched to a gene. Repertoires were generated with immunoSEQ multiplex PCR, while TCRdb's copy carries only in-frame clones and drops some. The sample shows roughly 76,000 clones, around nine tenths of them seen only once. The receptor was isolated from an adult with an advanced solid tumor such as melanoma, head and neck, liver or kidney cancer. The material was CD4+ or CD8+ T cells sorted from blood, obtained in a trial of the OX40 agonist ivuxolimab. The chain has TRBV28 and TRBJ1-5; 8 bases agree with TRBD1. For the CDR3, the DNA is TGTGCCACCCTCACTCGCCATCCGGGACAGGATGGTCAGCCCCAGCATTTT. This gives the protein CATLTRHPGQDGQPQHF.